The rows below give T cell receptor beta chains drawn from one sample of a study of blood T cell repertoires in COVID-19. TCRdb's table, derived via immunoSEQ multiplex PCR, lists solely in-frame clones and lacks some. The sample consists of 350,000 or so clones, nearly 90% of them appearing once. Sequenced material: peripheral blood. These TCRs come from a man between 18 and 29 years old with active or convalescent COVID-19. Both conserved end residues are part of each CDR3. D genes are given only for firm matches. Size is stated for part of the rows, as once, few or many counts, or as a class when the clone is expanded.

abundance,v_gene,d_gene,j_gene,CDR3nt,CDR3aa
NA,TRBV9,NA,TRBJ1-4,TGTGCCAGCAGCGTAGGGGGAGCGGGGGAAAAACTGTTTTTT,CASSVGGAGEKLFF
NA,TRBV12-3/TRBV12-4,NA,TRBJ1-2,TGTGCCAGCAGTGAGGGTCCGGACTATGGCTACACCTTC,CASSEGPDYGYTF
NA,TRBV27,TRBD2,TRBJ2-2,TGTGCCAGCAGTTTAGTGGTAGCGGGAGAGTCTGGGGAGCTGTTTTTT,CASSLVVAGESGELFF
NA,TRBV7-2,NA,TRBJ2-3,TGTGCCAGCAGCGGACCGGGGGATACGCAGTATTTT,CASSGPGDTQYF
NA,TRBV7-8,TRBD2,TRBJ2-3,TGTGCCAGCAGCTTAGAGACTAGCGGACACACAGATACGCAGTATTTT,CASSLETSGHTDTQYF
NA,TRBV5-1,NA,TRBJ1-4,TGCGCCAGCAGCGCGGACAAAGTTGGCAAACTGTTTTTT,CASSADKVGKLFF
NA,TRBV14,NA,TRBJ1-2,TGTGCCAGCAGCCAAGAACGACAGGTTTACGGCTACACCTTC,CASSQERQVYGYTF
NA,TRBV19,TRBD1,TRBJ1-4,TGTGCCAGTAAGGACAGGGACCTGTTTTTT,CASKDRDLFF
NA,TRBV5-1,TRBD1,TRBJ1-5,TGCGCCAGCAGCTTGATCGCGGGGACAGGGTATCAGCCCCAGCATTTT,CASSLIAGTGYQPQHF
NA,TRBV11-2,NA,TRBJ1-3,TGTGCCAGCAGCCCCCAACAGGGAGTAGGAAACACCATATATTTT,CASSPQQGVGNTIYF
NA,TRBV7-6,TRBD1,TRBJ2-7,TGTGCCAGCAGCTTTGAACCCGGGACAGGTGCCTACGAGCAGTACTTC,CASSFEPGTGAYEQYF
NA,TRBV4-3,TRBD2,TRBJ2-1,TGCGCCAGCAGCCAATGGGGACTAGCGGGTAGGGTGAATGAGCAGTTCTTC,CASSQWGLAGRVNEQFF
NA,TRBV7-2,TRBD2,TRBJ2-5,TGTGCCAGCAGCGGTAGCGGGGGGGCCGGAGTAGAGACCCAGTACTTC,CASSGSGGAGVETQYF
NA,TRBV19,NA,TRBJ1-1,TGTGCCAGTAGTATCGGGGATAGAGGGAACACTGAAGCTTTCTTT,CASSIGDRGNTEAFF
NA,TRBV18,TRBD2,TRBJ2-3,TGTGCCAGCTCACCGGGACTAGCGGGGACCACAGATACGCAGTATTTT,CASSPGLAGTTDTQYF
NA,TRBV15,TRBD1,TRBJ2-2,TGTGCCACCCCGGCACAGGGGAGTACCGGGGAGCTGTTTTTT,CATPAQGSTGELFF
NA,TRBV15,NA,TRBJ1-2,TGTGCCACCAGCATACAGCATAACTATGGCTACACCTTC,CATSIQHNYGYTF
NA,TRBV6-6,TRBD2,TRBJ2-7,TGTGCCACTAAACGGGAGGGGGCCTACGAGCAGTACTTC,CATKREGAYEQYF
few,TRBV10-3,TRBD2,TRBJ2-3,TGTGCCATCAGTGTCGGGACTAGCGGGAGTTTTCAGGATACGCAGTATTTT,CAISVGTSGSFQDTQYF
NA,TRBV24-1,NA,TRBJ2-2,TGTGCCACCAGTGTTCAGGGGAACACCGGGGAGCTGTTTTTT,CATSVQGNTGELFF
few,TRBV6-2/TRBV6-3,NA,TRBJ1-1,TGTGCCAGCAGTTCTTCTCAGGGCGGGGACACTGAAGCTTTCTTT,CASSSSQGGDTEAFF
NA,TRBV24-1,NA,TRBJ1-2,TGTGCCACCAGTGATCGTAGGTCGGGGGGCTACACCTTC,CATSDRRSGGYTF
NA,TRBV5-1,TRBD1,TRBJ2-7,TGCGCCAGCAGCTTGGTGGGAGTTCAGGGGGCCGACGAGCAGTACTTC,CASSLVGVQGADEQYF
NA,TRBV7-9,TRBD2,TRBJ2-1,TGTGCCAGCAGCTTAGAGGGACTAGCCTACAATGAGCAGTTCTTC,CASSLEGLAYNEQFF
NA,TRBV19,NA,TRBJ1-2,TGTGCCAGCACCCAACCCCAGGGCCGAGCTAACTATGGCTACACCTTC,CASTQPQGRANYGYTF